These 22 T cell receptor beta chains share one sample of origin, sequenced in a study of tumor-infiltrating lymphocytes in primary liver carcinoma. Each 20-30 mg portion of unsorted bulk tissue served as the source for co-extraction of RNA and DNA. Researchers generated TCR beta cDNA from 500 ng of total RNA, relying on a constant-region primer. Investigators got TCR beta libraries out of three nested multiplex PCR rounds, done with slightly modified ARM-PCR. The first two PCR rounds used TRBV1-TRBV30 forward primers with a C-beta reverse primer, nine to ten cycles each. TCRdb re-called the multiplex PCR reads with MiXCR, one entry per CDR3 protein. The table lists roughly 91,000 distinct CDR3 sequences, 69% of them singletons. Sequencing was performed on liver tumor tissue from sampling region 5. Subset given: tumor region T5, tumor centre. These receptors were obtained from an older woman with primary liver carcinoma and hepatitis B virus infection.

About this clonotype itself: Likely a read error: the CDR3 ends without its conserved phenylalanine or tryptophan. The V and J genes are TRBV6-1 and TRBJ1-5; D not resolved. V gave up 6 bases and J gave up 8 bases, with 11 bases separating them. The CDR3 covers 12 residues. Per germline, CDR1 MNHNS and CDR2 SASEGT. CDR3 DNA: TGTGCCAGCAGGGACCTGACTAAGCCCCAGCATACT. Translated: CASRDLTKPQHT.

Many counts were recorded for this clonotype. The chain recombines TRBV29-1 with TRBJ2-1, with 7 bases aligning to TRBD2. This CDR3 is built from 13 residues. V lost 4 bases to trimming and J lost 8 bases; unmatched junction nucleotides: 8. The germline CDR1 and CDR2 sequences are SQVTM and ANQGSEA. The CDR3 nucleotides read TGCAGCGTTGTACTCGCGGGAGCCCATGAGCAGTTCTTC. Translating it yields CSVVLAGAHEQFF.

As regards this clonotype: This may be a read error, as it is one base from a much larger clone. The rearrangement joins TRBV12-3 or TRBV12-4 to TRBJ1-1, with D possibly being TRBD1 (6 bases). The CDR3 extends over 15 amino acids. CDR3 DNA sequence: TGTGCCAGCAGTTCGGGGGGTGGAGGCAGGGGTGAAGCTTTATTT. Translation gives CASSSGGGGRGEALF.

Details on this clonotype: This CDR3 is missing its conserved last phenylalanine or tryptophan, likely due to a read error. The rearrangement joins TRBV11-2 to TRBJ2-2; no reliable D call. This CDR3 has 15 residues. The V gene's germline CDR1 is SGHAT and CDR2 FQNNGV. This CDR3 reads CVSSRVGSFTGELFV. The DNA for the CDR3 is TGTGTCAGCAGCCGGGTGGGGTCCTTCACCGGGGAGCTGTTTGTT.

In the case of this clonotype: A read error may explain this, as a much larger clone is one base away. The chain is built from TRBV7-9 and TRBJ1-1, with a possible D match to TRBD1 (5 bases). The V end was cut by 3 bases, the J end by 7 bases, with 15 bases between. The germline V gene has CDR1 SEHNR and CDR2 FQNEAQ (reference sequence). The CDR3 is 14 amino acids. The CDR3 region is CASSLVGGGIEAFF. The CDR3 coding sequence is TGTGCCAGCAGCTTGGTGGGGGGTGGCATTGAAGCTTTCTTT.

In its sample, this clonotype was seen once. V gene TRBV11-2 combines with J gene TRBJ1-1; tentative D call: TRBD1 (5 bases). Germline CDR1 is SGHAT and CDR2 is FQNNGV. This CDR3 is 14 amino acids long. V shed 1 base and J shed 7 bases, with 13 bases lying between them. The chain's CDR3 is CASSLVQATSEAFF. CDR3 DNA: TGTGCCAGCAGCTTAGTACAGGCGACGAGTGAAGCTTTCTTT.

Points on this clonotype: A junction end diverges from the germline sequence, so it may reflect a read error. The chain links TRBV12-3 or TRBV12-4 to TRBJ1-5, with D possibly matching TRBD1 (5 bases). CDR3 size: 13 residues. In DNA form, the CDR3 reads TGCGCCAGCAGTTTAGGGGAGAGTCAGCCCCAGCATTTT. Amino acids: CASSLGESQPQHF.

With regard to this clonotype: Mismatch with germline at one junction end may stem from a read error. This rearrangement joins TRBV11-2 to TRBJ2-2; D is unresolved. Germline assignment: CDR1 SGHAT and CDR2 FQNNGV. This CDR3 spans 15 amino acids. CDR3 residues: CVSSWVGSFTGELFF. CDR3 nucleotide sequence: TGTGTCAGCAGCTGGGTGGGATCCTTCACAGGGGAGCTGTTTTTT.

There are many counts of this clonotype. The chain is built from TRBV12-3 or TRBV12-4 and TRBJ2-3; D uncertain. CDR3 length equals 12 residues. V lost 5 bases and J lost 6, with 9 bases in between. The CDR3 sequence is CASSDPVDTQYF. The CDR3 DNA reads as TGTGCCAGCAGTGACCCGGTGGATACGCAGTATTTT.

About this clonotype: This may stem from a read error, because a much larger clone lies one nucleotide away. The final CDR3 position lacks the conserved phenylalanine or tryptophan, pointing to a likely read error. The J gene is TRBJ1-3, the V gene TRBV28; 9 bases agree with TRBD1. The CDR3 sequence is 14 residues long. In germline, CDR1 is MDHEN, CDR2 SYDVKM. The V segment lost 8 bases and the J segment 4 bases; nucleotides outside the gene matches: 6. CDR3 bases: TGTGCCAGCGGGGGACAGGGCTTCGGAAACACCATATATTTG. Its translation: CASGGQGFGNTIYL.

This clonotype occurred many times. This chain links TRBV6-5 with TRBJ2-3; 7 bases fit TRBD1. The CDR3 sequence is 14 residues long. Losses at the gene ends were 4 bases for V and 4 bases for J; bases not matched to a gene: 5. The germline gives CDR1 MNHEY, CDR2 SVGAGI. CDR3 in amino acids: CASSFLTGPDTQYF. CDR3 coding DNA: TGTGCCAGCAGTTTCCTGACAGGGCCAGATACGCAGTATTTT.

As regards this clonotype: An end of the junction differs from the germline gene, which may be a read error. The chain uses TRBV11-2 and TRBJ1-1, with D tentatively TRBD1 (6 bases). Per germline, CDR1 SGHAT and CDR2 FQNNGV. CDR3 length: 13 amino acids. In DNA, the CDR3 is TGTGCCAACAGTCGGACAGTCTACACTGAGGCTTTCTTT. Its translation: CANSRTVYTEAFF.

As concerns this clonotype: This clone may be a read error of a much larger clone one base away. V and J are TRBV2 and TRBJ2-5, with a tentative D call TRBD2 (5 bases). CDR3 length equals 12 residues. The germline gives CDR1 SNHLY, CDR2 FYNNEI. The V gene lost 8 bases and the J gene lost 5 bases, with 12 bases spanning the gap. Here the CDR3 reads CASLGSGETQYF. The CDR3 DNA is TGTGCCAGCTTAGGCTCGGGGGAGACCCAGTACTTC.

This clonotype was counted a few times. The junction differs from germline at one of its ends, possibly a read error. The genes are TRBV14 and TRBJ2-3; 7 nucleotides align to TRBD2. The CDR3 length is 11 residues. Germline V CDR1 and CDR2: SGHDN, FVKESK. DNA for the CDR3: TGTGCCAGCGGCCAAGTTTGCGGGAGATGTTTT. It is translated as CASGQVCGRCF.

This chain connects TRBV30 to TRBJ1-2, with 8 bases fitting TRBD1. From germline, CDR1 is GTSNPN and CDR2 SVGIG (reference sequence). CDR3 size: 12 residues. V was pared by 5 bases and J by 10 bases, with 9 bases of the junction left unmatched. The CDR3 DNA reads as TGTGCCTGGGGACAGGGATGGGGTGACTACACCTTC. Its translation: CAWGQGWGDYTF.

This clonotype was counted at least ten times. The V call is TRBV5-1, the J call TRBJ2-7; D might be TRBD1 (5 bases). Trimming left V 3 bases short and J 2 bases short, with 15 bases between. CDR1 and CDR2 from the germline V gene are SGHRS and YFSETQ. This CDR3 has 15 residues. CDR3: CASSSTPTDPYEQYF. The DNA of the CDR3 is TGCGCCAGCAGCTCCACCCCGACAGACCCCTACGAGCAGTACTTC.

This rearrangement joins TRBV28 to TRBJ1-5, with D perhaps matching TRBD1 (6 bases). The CDR3 is made up of 16 amino acids. Trimming stripped 2 bases from V and 0 bases from J, with 11 bases between. Germline CDR1 and CDR2: MDHEN and SYDVKM. This CDR3 reads CASSLQGRTSNQPQHF. CDR3 DNA: TGTGCCAGCAGTTTACAGGGGAGGACTAGCAATCAGCCCCAGCATTTT.

As regards this clonotype: Since a much larger clone is just one base distant, this may be a read error. The rearrangement links TRBV28 to TRBJ1-2; 8 positions match TRBD1. The germline CDR1 and CDR2 sequences are MDHEN and SYDVKM. This CDR3 has 14 residues. As DNA, the CDR3 is TGTGCCAGCAGTTCAAGCCAGGGGGCCTATGGCCACACCTTC. This translates into CASSSSQGAYGHTF.

Written as DNA, the CDR3 is TGTGCCAGCAGTTTAGATGGGACAGGGAAGTACGAGCAGTACTTC. Its translation: CASSLDGTGKYEQYF. The V gene is TRBV12-3 or TRBV12-4, the J gene TRBJ2-7; 9 bases are a match to TRBD1. Trimming took 1 base from V and 4 from J; bases not matched to a gene: 5. The CDR3 contains 15 residues.

The sample holds many counts of this clonotype. V is TRBV29-1 and J is TRBJ1-1; 7 bases line up with TRBD1. Per germline, CDR1 SQVTM and CDR2 ANQGSEA. The CDR3 sequence is 12 residues long. V was clipped by 5 bases and J by 4 bases; unmatched bases: 4. The CDR3 region has the DNA TGCAGCGTTCCTCCAGGGGGCACTGAAGCTTTCTTT. Translated, it gives CSVPPGGTEAFF.

On this clonotype: The final CDR3 position lacks the conserved phenylalanine or tryptophan, pointing to a likely read error. No DNA is shown, since the ends of the CDR3 on it are uncertain; the CDR3 is the one TCRdb lists. This chain uses TRBV11-2 with TRBJ2-1; the table's D call TRBD1 went unverified against the DNA. CDR1 SGHAT and CDR2 FQNNGV come from the germline V gene. Counting both end residues, the CDR3 totals 17 amino acids. This chain's CDR3 is CATSLRPGQRFYNEHFL.

In this sample, this clonotype turned up many times. This chain uses TRBV5-6 with TRBJ1-3; no clear D. The CDR3 consists of 16 residues. The V end lost 1 base, the J end lost 4 bases, and 15 bases lay between the germline ends. The V gene's germline CDR1 is SGHDT and CDR2 YYEEEE. This CDR3 is CASSLRQEEFGNTIYF. In DNA form, the CDR3 reads TGTGCCAGCAGCTTGAGGCAGGAGGAATTCGGAAACACCATATATTTT.